This TCR beta chain was profiled in a study of T-cell memory formation after mild COVID-19. About the study: Largely, the TCR clusters proved donor specific.

Trimming shortened V by 2 bases and J by 8 bases, and 6 bases separated the two germline ends. The CDR3 sequence is 12 residues long. In this sample, this clonotype turned up a few times. Antigen specificity is unknown. Study-level points and caveats: Day 15 to 85 contractors were CD4/CD8 balanced; later expanders leaned CD4+. Researchers report contracting CD4+ clones mostly in CM and EM, with CD8+ clones in EMRA. There was no confirmation that second-wave clones peaking on day 37 were SARS-CoV-2 specific.

One entry per CDR3 protein, called by TCRdb with MiXCR from the 5' RACE reads. The sample holds about 240,000 distinct CDR3 sequences, approximately 10% seen once. The chain links TRBV12-3 or TRBV12-4 to TRBJ2-2; TRBD1 might be the D (6 bases). Source material: PBMCs or a T cell subset sorted from them (not recorded which). This TCR derives from a man between 18 and 29 years old who had mild COVID-19 (a few samples of this study predate the infection). Cell type and time point are not known. The CDR3 spells CASSLRGGELFF. Here the CDR3 DNA reads TGTGCCAGCAGTTTAAGGGGGGGGGAGCTGTTTTTT.